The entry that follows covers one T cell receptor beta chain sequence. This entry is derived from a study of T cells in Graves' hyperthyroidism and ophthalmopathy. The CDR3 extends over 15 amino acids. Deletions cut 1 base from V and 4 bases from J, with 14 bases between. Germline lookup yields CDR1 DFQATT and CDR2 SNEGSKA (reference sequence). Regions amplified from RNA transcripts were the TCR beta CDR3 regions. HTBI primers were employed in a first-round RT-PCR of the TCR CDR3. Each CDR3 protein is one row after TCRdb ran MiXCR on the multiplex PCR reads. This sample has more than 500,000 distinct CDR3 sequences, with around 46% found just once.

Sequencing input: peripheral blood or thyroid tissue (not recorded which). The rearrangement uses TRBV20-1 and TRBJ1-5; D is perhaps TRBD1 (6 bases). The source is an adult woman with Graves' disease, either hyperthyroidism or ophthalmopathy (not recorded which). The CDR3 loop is CSARGDTDLNQPQHF. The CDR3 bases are TGCAGTGCTAGAGGGGACACTGACTTAAATCAGCCCCAGCATTTT.